This T cell receptor (beta chain) was recorded in a study of cytomegalovirus exposure and HLA in healthy donors. Vbeta (60) and Jbeta (13) primers were used in the PCR. Here immunoSEQ multiplex PCR was the method, and the copy in TCRdb shows in-frame clones only, minus some. The sample has about 100,000 clones; 65% to 90% are singletons. Overall study results and limits: An analysis done earlier found most TCR beta V segments productive about 87% or about 30% of the time. Under in vitro conditions, three CMV-associated chains were confirmed as specific for CMV antigens. V- and J-gene trimming of TCR beta was linked (in a later analysis) to a missense DCLRE1C variant. Evidence from a later analysis indicated that most CMV-associated TCR beta chains looked HLA-restricted.

Comment on this clone: Antigen: not known.

The CDR3 has 14 amino acids. Trimming at V came to 4 bases and at J to 3 bases, leaving 2 bases not matched to a gene. Per germline, CDR1 SGHRS and CDR2 YFSETQ. This receptor was obtained from a woman between 65 and 79 years old in good health and CMV-seropositive. The V call is TRBV5-1, the J call TRBJ1-4; 8 bases align to TRBD1. Sequencing used PBMCs. The CDR3 DNA reads as TGCGCCAGCAGCGAACAGGGGGCTAATGAAAAACTGTTTTTT. Protein sequence: CASSEQGANEKLFF.